One sample yielded the 4 T cell receptor beta chains listed below, sequenced in a study of follicular helper T cells after annual influenza vaccination (dated by TCRdb to about 2017). Receptor libraries were prepared by the immunoSEQ multiplex PCR assay. Sourced from immuneACCESS, this table was stored by TCRdb with only in-frame sequences that have V and J called. A share of the clones is absent; for the studies checked, an unresolved V gene accounts for under half, and the remainder has no known explanation. In all, the sample holds some 10,000 clones, and approximately 78% of those were seen once. The top ten constitute roughly 4.3% of the sample. This specimen's time point label, interpreted: 2015-2016 season, 7 days after influenza vaccination. Source: CXCR5+ CD38- circulating T follicular helper cells from blood, taken 7 days after influenza vaccination. In light of the paper, this sample's cell subset or site label describes: circulating Tfh, non-naive CD4+CXCR5+PD-1+ (ICOS+CD38+ or ICOS-CD38-). Receptors were obtained from an adult who received the influenza vaccine.

The gene calls are TRBV19 and TRBJ2-3; D gene ambiguous. This CDR3 contains 13 residues. Trimming pared 6 bases from V and 1 base from J, leaving 8 bases between. From germline, CDR1 is LNHDA and CDR2 SQIVND (reference sequence). Here the CDR3 DNA reads TGTGCCAGTAGAAAAACTGGCACAGATACGCAGTATTTT. It is translated as CASRKTGTDTQYF.

This CDR3 is CASSPSGANTDTQYF. Here the CDR3 DNA reads TGTGCCAGCAGCCCTAGCGGGGCTAACACAGATACGCAGTATTTT. The chain has TRBV5-4 and TRBJ2-3, with 9 bases that match TRBD2. Germline CDR1 is SGHNT and CDR2 is YYREEE (reference sequence). The CDR3 extends over 15 amino acids. V dropped 4 bases and J dropped 2; count of bases not matched to a gene: 5.

The V gene is TRBV18, the J gene TRBJ1-3; D possibly corresponds to TRBD1 (6 bases). The CDR3 consists of 18 residues. V was cut by 5 bases and J by 0 bases, with 20 bases left in between. The germline CDR1 and CDR2 sequences are KGHSH and LQKENI. In nucleotides, the CDR3 is TGTGCCAGCTCAAAGATTGGGACATTTGGTCCCTCTGGAAACACCATATATTTT. It is translated as CASSKIGTFGPSGNTIYF.

The chain combines TRBV29-1 with TRBJ1-2, with no clear D. Germline CDR1 reads SQVTM; CDR2 reads ANQGSEA. The ends were cut back, 4 bases at V and 2 bases at J, with 8 bases in the middle. CDR3 length: 12 amino acids. The CDR3 bases are TGCAGCGTTGGAGGTGCAAACTATGGCTACACCTTC. Encoded protein: CSVGGANYGYTF.